This TCR beta chain is from a study of blood T cell repertoires in COVID-19. The wider study: Samples taken during acute and convalescent COVID-19 were collected in the United States, Italy and Spain. Sample material is recorded as cDNA or gDNA derived from T cells, B-cell-depleted T cells, or PBMCs.

Original handling: The authors estimated nucleated cell counts from reference gene primer amplification. Clones were sequenced by immunoSEQ multiplex PCR, and TCRdb holds only the in-frame ones, with some missing. That table furnishes V, J and clone size, whereas the DNA furnished D and trimming. This table has approximately 31,000 clones, 90% to 95% appearing once. This clone was observed once. V was cut by 1 base and J by 9 bases, with 11 bases left in between. CDR3 length equals 13 residues. The germline V gene has CDR1 KGHDR and CDR2 SFDVKD. The TCR sequence derives from a man aged 60-69 years with acute or convalescent COVID-19. Material for sequencing was peripheral blood. This rearrangement joins TRBV24-1 to TRBJ1-2, with D possibly TRBD1 on 6 matching bases. Written as DNA, the CDR3 is TGTGCCACCAGTGATTTTCAGGGGAGAAGCTACACCTTC. Translation gives CATSDFQGRSYTF.